This TCR beta chain was sequenced in a study of cytomegalovirus exposure and HLA in healthy donors. A multiplex PCR was run with 60 Vbeta primers and 13 Jbeta primers. Sequencing was performed with immunoSEQ multiplex PCR; in TCRdb, only in-frame clones are kept and a portion is missing. This sample yields 150,000 to 200,000 clones, of which about 88% are seen a single time; 0.2% to 0.3% belongs to the top ten. On this clone: What it binds is unknown.

Germline CDR1 MNHNY, CDR2 SVGAGI (reference sequence). The CDR3 totals 14 residues. General study results and limits: TCR beta chain V- and J-gene trimming was linked, in a later analysis, to a missense variant in DCLRE1C.

This receptor was taken from a girl under three years old in good health and CMV-seronegative. This chain connects TRBV6-6 to TRBJ2-5, with D tentatively TRBD1 (6 bases). Near its end, the DNA agrees better with TRBJ2-7, so the J call may be wrong. The sequenced sample was PBMCs. CDR3 loop: CASSYPDRLYEQYF. The DNA of the CDR3 is TGTGCCAGCAGTTACCCCGACAGGTTATACGAGCAGTACTTC.